This passage covers 12 T cell receptor beta chains from one sample sequenced in a study of PD-1 blockade in classical Hodgkin lymphoma. Stated time point: newly diagnosed, previously untreated cHL patient sample. By magnetic negative selection, CD4+ T cells were purified from thawed PBMCs. TCRdb keeps only in-frame clones here, not all; method: immunoSEQ multiplex PCR. The repertoire has roughly 16,000 clones, about nine tenths of them found once; the top ten carry 0.5% to 0.55%. Sequencing was carried out using CD4+ T cells from blood. The receptors come from a human donor with classical Hodgkin lymphoma.

A few counts support this clone. The J gene is TRBJ2-2, the V gene TRBV5-1, with no clear D. The V end was cut by 4 bases, the J end by 4 bases, with 8 bases between. Germline V gene lookup returns CDR1 SGHRS and CDR2 YFSETQ. The CDR3 spans 13 residues. The CDR3 DNA is TGCGCCAGCAGCCCCGCAGTCACCGGGGAGCTGTTTTTT. Translating gives CASSPAVTGELFF.

The chain couples TRBV7-2 to TRBJ1-1; no firm D call. Germline V CDR1 and CDR2: SGHTA, FQGNSA. The ends were cut back, 1 base at V and 1 base at J, with 4 bases in the middle. The CDR3 loop spans 13 amino acids. CDR3 protein: CASSLEGNTEAFF. The CDR3 nucleotides are TGTGCCAGCAGCTTAGAGGGGAACACTGAAGCTTTCTTT.

This sequence joins TRBV5-1 and TRBJ2-7; possibly TRBD1 or TRBD2 for D (5 bases each). CDR1 and CDR2 (germline): SGHRS, YFSETQ. Trimming stripped 2 bases from V and 4 bases from J, with 16 bases between. The CDR3 is 15 residues long. CDR3 in amino acids: CASSFPFKGRYEQYF. DNA for the CDR3: TGCGCCAGCAGCTTCCCATTTAAGGGGAGATACGAGCAGTACTTC.

Here the CDR3 DNA reads TGTGCCAGTAGTAGACAGGGGTTGAACACTGAAGCTTTCTTT. Residues: CASSRQGLNTEAFF. The V call is TRBV6-4, the J call TRBJ1-1; 8 nucleotides match TRBD1. The germline V gene encodes CDR1 MRHNA and CDR2 SNTAGT. CDR3 length equals 14 residues. Trimming took 9 bases from V and 0 from J; bases not matched to a gene: 6.

This rearrangement joins TRBV6-1 to TRBJ2-1; possible D gene TRBD2, 6 bases. The CDR3 loop spans 12 amino acids. The ends were cut back, 6 bases at V and 10 bases at J, with 13 bases in the middle. Germline V gives CDR1 MNHNS, CDR2 SASEGT. The CDR3 loop reads CASRELAAEQFF. The CDR3 nucleotides are TGTGCCAGCAGAGAATTAGCGGCCGAGCAGTTCTTC.

The gene calls are TRBV5-1 and TRBJ2-1, with 10 positions matching TRBD2. This CDR3 spans 15 amino acids. Germline values: CDR1 SGHRS, CDR2 YFSETQ. After removal of 4 bases from V and 3 bases from J, the junction contained 4 bases not matched to a gene. The CDR3 nucleotides read TGCGCCAGCAGCCTAGGACTAGCGGACTACAATGAGCAGTTCTTC. This gives the protein CASSLGLADYNEQFF.

The V and J genes are TRBV5-4 and TRBJ2-1, with D possibly TRBD1 on 5 matching bases. Germline values: CDR1 SGHNT, CDR2 YYREEE (reference sequence). The germline V and J ends were trimmed by 1 base and 9 bases, with 8 bases remaining between them. CDR3 length: 12 residues. The CDR3, as DNA: TGTGCCAGCAGCTTGAGGGGCGGTGAGCAGTTCTTC. Protein sequence: CASSLRGGEQFF.

This clone has only one observation. The genes are TRBV19 and TRBJ2-7, with TRBD2 matching over 10 bases. The CDR3 is 16 amino acids. Trimming took 4 bases from V and 2 from J; bases not matched to a gene: 8. The germline V gene has CDR1 LNHDA and CDR2 SQIVND (reference sequence). The CDR3: CASSKPPSGSAYEQYF. Written as DNA, the CDR3 is TGTGCCAGTAGTAAGCCCCCTAGCGGGAGCGCCTACGAGCAGTACTTC. The full variable domain, its missing parts supplied by reference TRBV19 and TRBJ2-7, is DGGITQSPKYLFRKEGQNVTLSCEQNLNHDAMYWYRQDPGQGLRLIYYSQIVNDFQKGDIAEGYSVSREKKESFPLTVTSAQKNPTAFYLCASSKPPSGSAYEQYFGPGTRLTVT.

The chain uses TRBV10-3 and TRBJ2-3; 7 positions agree with TRBD1. Germline V gene data show CDR1 as ENHRY and CDR2 as SYGVKD. J gave up 2 bases and V 7 bases, and 12 bases lay outside the gene matches. The CDR3 runs 16 residues. DNA for the CDR3: TGTGCCATCACCAGTGGGGACAGCAAAAACACAGATACGCAGTATTTT. It specifies CAITSGDSKNTDTQYF.

This clone was found once. This chain links TRBV7-9 with TRBJ1-5; 11 positions agree with TRBD1. CDR1 SEHNR and CDR2 FQNEAQ come from the germline V gene (reference sequence). The junction had 10 bases not matched to a gene; V was cut back by 5 bases and J by 4 bases. The CDR3 has 17 residues. The CDR3 coding sequence is TGTGCCAGCAGCCAAATGGCGGACAGGGGGCGGAATCAGCCCCAGCATTTT. Its protein product is CASSQMADRGRNQPQHF. Full variable domain (outside the CDR3, taken from reference TRBV7-9 and TRBJ1-5): DTGVSQNPRHKITKRGQNVTFRCDPISEHNRLYWYRQTLGQGPEFLTYFQNEAQLEKSRLLSDRFSAERPKGSFSTLEIQRTEQGDSAMYLCASSQMADRGRNQPQHFGDGTRLSIL.

The DNA for the CDR3 is TGTGCCTGGAGTACCCCGAGCAGGGGAGGAGGAAACACCATATATTTT. Translated: CAWSTPSRGGGNTIYF. The rearrangement joins TRBV30 to TRBJ1-3; D is possibly TRBD1 (6 bases). V was cut by 2 bases and J by 4 bases, with 18 bases left in between. Germline-derived CDR1 and CDR2 are GTSNPN and SVGIG (reference sequence). The CDR3 contains 16 residues.

The V call is TRBV5-1, the J call TRBJ2-5; D is uncertain. The CDR3 is made up of 12 amino acids. CDR1 SGHRS and CDR2 YFSETQ come from the germline V gene. Trimming stripped 0 bases from V and 4 bases from J, with 4 bases between. The CDR3 DNA follows: TGCGCCAGCAGCTTGGAAACAGAGACCCAGTACTTC. It translates to CASSLETETQYF.